The clone carrying this TCR beta chain has ten or more counts. TCRdb reprocessed the 5' RACE reads via MiXCR and lists one record per CDR3 protein. Among around 25,000 distinct CDR3 sequences, about 5.5% were seen once, and the ten largest hold roughly 2.5%. Trimming took off 5 bases at V and 6 bases at J, with 16 bases between the two ends. The CDR3 extends over 14 amino acids. CDR1 LGHDT and CDR2 YNNKEL come from the germline V gene (reference sequence). The sample is drawn from a study of early T cells in non-severe SARS-CoV-2 infection. Looking at the study overall: Unsorted whole-blood RNA was sequenced in bulk, leaving chains unpaired.

V and J are TRBV3-1 and TRBJ1-1; no firm D call. The source of this sequence is an adult who was a healthcare worker with PCR-confirmed SARS-CoV-2 infection or an uninfected control (not recorded which). The material sequenced was whole blood. The chain's CDR3 is CASSLRAPIAEAFF. For the CDR3, the DNA is TGTGCCAGCAGCTTACGAGCCCCTATCGCTGAAGCTTTCTTT.